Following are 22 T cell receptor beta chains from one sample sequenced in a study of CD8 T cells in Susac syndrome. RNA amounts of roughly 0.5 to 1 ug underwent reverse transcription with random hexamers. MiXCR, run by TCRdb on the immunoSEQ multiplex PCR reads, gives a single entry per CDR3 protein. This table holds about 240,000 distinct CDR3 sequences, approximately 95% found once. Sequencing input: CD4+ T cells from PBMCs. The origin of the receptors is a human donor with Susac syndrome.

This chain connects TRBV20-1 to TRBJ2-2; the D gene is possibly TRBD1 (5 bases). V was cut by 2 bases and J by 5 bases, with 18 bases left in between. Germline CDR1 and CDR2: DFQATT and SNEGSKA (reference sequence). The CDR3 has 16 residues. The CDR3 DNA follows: TGCAGTGCTAGACACGACAGCACTTTCGGAACCGGGGAGCTGTTTTTT. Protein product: CSARHDSTFGTGELFF.

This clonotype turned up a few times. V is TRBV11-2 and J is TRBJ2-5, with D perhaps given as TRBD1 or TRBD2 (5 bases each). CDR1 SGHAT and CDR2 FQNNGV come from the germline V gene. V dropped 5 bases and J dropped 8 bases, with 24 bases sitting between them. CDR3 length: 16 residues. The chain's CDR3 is CASSPSGTGTGRTQYF. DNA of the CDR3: TGTGCCAGCAGCCCGTCGGGGACGGGCACGGGCCGAACCCAGTACTTC. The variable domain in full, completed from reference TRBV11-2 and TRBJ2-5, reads EAGVAQSPRYKIIEKRQSVAFWCNPISGHATLYWYQQILGQGPKLLIQFQNNGVVDDSQLPKDRFSAERLKGVDSTLKIQPAKLEDSAVYLCASSPSGTGTGRTQYFGPGTRLLVL.

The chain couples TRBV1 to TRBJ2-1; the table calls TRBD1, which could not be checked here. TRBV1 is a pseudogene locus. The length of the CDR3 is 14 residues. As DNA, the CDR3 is TGCACCAGCAGCCGACACGTCAAGGGGGGTGAGCAGTTCTTC. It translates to CTSSRHVKGGEQFF.

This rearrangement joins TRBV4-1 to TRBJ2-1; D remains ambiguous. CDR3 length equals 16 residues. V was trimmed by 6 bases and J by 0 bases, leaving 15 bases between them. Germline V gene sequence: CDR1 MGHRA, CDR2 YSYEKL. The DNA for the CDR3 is TGCGCCAGCAGTCACCCAGCTCAAAGCTCCTACAATGAGCAGTTCTTC. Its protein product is CASSHPAQSSYNEQFF.

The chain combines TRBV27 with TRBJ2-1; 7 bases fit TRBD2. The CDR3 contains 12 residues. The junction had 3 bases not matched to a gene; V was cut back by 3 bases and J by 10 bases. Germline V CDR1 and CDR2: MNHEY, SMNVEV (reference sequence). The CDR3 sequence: CASSFPRGEQFF. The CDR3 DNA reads TGTGCCAGCAGTTTCCCGCGGGGGGAGCAGTTCTTC.

The CDR3 DNA follows: TGTGCCAGCTCGCCGACAGGATCGAACACTGAAGCTTTCTTT. Protein: CASSPTGSNTEAFF. The V and J genes are TRBV18 and TRBJ1-1; perhaps TRBD1 as D (6 bases). Germline V lookup: CDR1 KGHSH, CDR2 LQKENI. V lost 6 bases to trimming and J lost 1 base, with 12 bases between them. The CDR3 runs 14 residues.

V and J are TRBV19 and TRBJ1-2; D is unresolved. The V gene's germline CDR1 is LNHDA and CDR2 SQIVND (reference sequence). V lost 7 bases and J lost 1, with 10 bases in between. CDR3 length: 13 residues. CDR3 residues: CASMTPDNYGYTF. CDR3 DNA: TGTGCCAGTATGACACCGGATAACTATGGCTACACCTTC.

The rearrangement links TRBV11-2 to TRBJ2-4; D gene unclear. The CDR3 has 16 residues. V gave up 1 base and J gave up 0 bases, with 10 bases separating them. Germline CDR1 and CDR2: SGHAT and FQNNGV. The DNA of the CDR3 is TGTGCCAGCAGCTTAGTGTTTACGATAGCCAAAAACATTCAGTACTTC. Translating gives CASSLVFTIAKNIQYF.

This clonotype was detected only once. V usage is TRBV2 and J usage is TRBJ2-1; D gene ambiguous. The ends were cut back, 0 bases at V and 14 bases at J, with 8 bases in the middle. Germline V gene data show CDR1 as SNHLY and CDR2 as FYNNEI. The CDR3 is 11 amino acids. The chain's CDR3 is CASSEATAEFF. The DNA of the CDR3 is TGTGCCAGCAGTGAAGCGACGGCGGAGTTCTTC.

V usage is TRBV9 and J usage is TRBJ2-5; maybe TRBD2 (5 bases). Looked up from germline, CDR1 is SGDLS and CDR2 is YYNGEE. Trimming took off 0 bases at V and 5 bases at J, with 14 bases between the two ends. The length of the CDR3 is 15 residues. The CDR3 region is CASSVEGSRGETQYF. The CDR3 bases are TGTGCCAGCAGCGTAGAGGGCAGCCGGGGTGAGACCCAGTACTTC.

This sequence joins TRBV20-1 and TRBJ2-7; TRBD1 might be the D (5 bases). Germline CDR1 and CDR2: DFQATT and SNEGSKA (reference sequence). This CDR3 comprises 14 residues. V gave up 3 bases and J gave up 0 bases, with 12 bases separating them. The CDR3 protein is CSASGTGHSYEQYF. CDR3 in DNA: TGCAGTGCTAGTGGCACAGGACACTCCTACGAGCAGTACTTC.

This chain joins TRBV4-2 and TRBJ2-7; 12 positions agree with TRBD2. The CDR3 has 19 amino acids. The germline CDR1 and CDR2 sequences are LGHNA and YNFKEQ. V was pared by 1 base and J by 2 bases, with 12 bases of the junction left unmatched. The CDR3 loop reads CASSQVVTSGSDATYEQYF. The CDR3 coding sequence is TGTGCCAGCAGCCAAGTTGTGACTAGCGGGAGCGACGCCACCTACGAGCAGTACTTC.

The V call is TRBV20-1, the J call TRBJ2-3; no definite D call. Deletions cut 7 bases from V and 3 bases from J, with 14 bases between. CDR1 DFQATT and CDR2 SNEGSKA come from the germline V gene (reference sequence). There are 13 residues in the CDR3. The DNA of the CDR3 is TGCAGTGGAAGACATCTCGGAACAGATACGCAGTATTTT. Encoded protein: CSGRHLGTDTQYF.

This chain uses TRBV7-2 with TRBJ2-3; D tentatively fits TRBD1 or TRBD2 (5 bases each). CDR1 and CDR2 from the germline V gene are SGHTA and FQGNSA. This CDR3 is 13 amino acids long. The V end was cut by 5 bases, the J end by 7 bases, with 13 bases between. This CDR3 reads CASSGASGYTQYF. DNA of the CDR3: TGTGCCAGCAGCGGGGCTTCGGGGTATACGCAGTATTTT.

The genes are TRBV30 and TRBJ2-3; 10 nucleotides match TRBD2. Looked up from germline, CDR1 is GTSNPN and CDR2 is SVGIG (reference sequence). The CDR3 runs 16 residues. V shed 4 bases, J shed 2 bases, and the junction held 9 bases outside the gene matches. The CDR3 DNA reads TGTGCCTGGACTTACCAAAGCGGGAGGGCCACAGATACGCAGTATTTT. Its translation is CAWTYQSGRATDTQYF.

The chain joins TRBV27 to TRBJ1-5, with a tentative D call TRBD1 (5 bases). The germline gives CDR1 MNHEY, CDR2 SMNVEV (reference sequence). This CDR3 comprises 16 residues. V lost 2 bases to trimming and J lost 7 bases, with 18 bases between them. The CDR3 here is CASSLSGGRLRQPQHF. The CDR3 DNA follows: TGTGCCAGCAGTTTAAGTGGGGGACGGTTAAGACAGCCCCAGCATTTT.

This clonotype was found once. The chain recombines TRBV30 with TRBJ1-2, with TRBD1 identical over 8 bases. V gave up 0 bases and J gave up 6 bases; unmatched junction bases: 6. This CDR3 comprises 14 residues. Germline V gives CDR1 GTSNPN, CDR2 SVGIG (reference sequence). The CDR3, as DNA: TGTGCCTGGAGTGTACGTAGACAGGGGAATGGCTACACCTTC. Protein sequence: CAWSVRRQGNGYTF.

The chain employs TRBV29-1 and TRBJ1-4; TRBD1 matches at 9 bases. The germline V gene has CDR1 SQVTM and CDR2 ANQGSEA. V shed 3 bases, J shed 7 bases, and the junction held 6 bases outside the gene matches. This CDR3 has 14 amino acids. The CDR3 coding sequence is TGCAGCGTTGATAGACAGGGGGTTGGTGAAAAACTGTTTTTT. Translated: CSVDRQGVGEKLFF.

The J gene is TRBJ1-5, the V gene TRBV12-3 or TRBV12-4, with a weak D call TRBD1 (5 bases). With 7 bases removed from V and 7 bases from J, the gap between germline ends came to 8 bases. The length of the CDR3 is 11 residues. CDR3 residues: CASMRGQPQHF. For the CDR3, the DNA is TGTGCCAGCATGAGGGGACAGCCCCAGCATTTT.

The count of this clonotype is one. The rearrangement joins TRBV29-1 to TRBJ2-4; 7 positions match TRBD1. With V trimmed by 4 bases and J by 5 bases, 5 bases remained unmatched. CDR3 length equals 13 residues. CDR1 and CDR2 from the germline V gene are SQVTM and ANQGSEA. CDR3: CSVGGTGENIQYF. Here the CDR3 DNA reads TGCAGCGTTGGAGGTACAGGGGAAAACATTCAGTACTTC.

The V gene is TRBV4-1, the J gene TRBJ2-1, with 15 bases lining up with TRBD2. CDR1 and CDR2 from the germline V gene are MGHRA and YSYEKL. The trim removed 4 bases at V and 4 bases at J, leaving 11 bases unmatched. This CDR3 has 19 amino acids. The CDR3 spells CASSRGLAGGRIGYNEQFF. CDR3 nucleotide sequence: TGCGCCAGCAGCCGCGGACTAGCGGGAGGGCGTATCGGGTACAATGAGCAGTTCTTC.

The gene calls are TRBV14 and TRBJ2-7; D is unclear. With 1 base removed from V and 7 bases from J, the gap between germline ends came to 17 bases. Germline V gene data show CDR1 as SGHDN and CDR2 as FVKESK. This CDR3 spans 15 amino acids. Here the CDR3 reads CASSQVGVRQTEQYF. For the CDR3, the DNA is TGTGCCAGCAGCCAAGTTGGGGTTCGACAAACGGAGCAGTACTTC.